Listed below are T cell receptor beta chains from one sample, sequenced in a study of T cells after yellow fever vaccination. From the 5' RACE reads, TCRdb called clonotypes with MiXCR, one entry per CDR3 protein. The sample consists of about 360,000 distinct CDR3 sequences, 6.2% of them appearing once. The input for sequencing was PBMCs, taken 5 days after the yellow fever booster vaccination. Receptor source: a man younger than 45 who received the YFV17D yellow fever vaccine. Each CDR3 is given with its conserved first and last residue.

v_gene	j_gene	CDR3aa
TRBV5-1	TRBJ2-1	CASSFGQGNRQAYNEQFF
TRBV20-1	TRBJ2-3	CSAPKPSGGFTDTQYF
TRBV20-1	TRBJ2-1	CSARGTSGSMGYEQFF
TRBV20-1	TRBJ2-7	CSARDILAGEQYF
TRBV20-1	TRBJ2-7	CSARALAGGAYEQYF
TRBV25-1	TRBJ2-7	CATGRSYEQYF
TRBV29-1	TRBJ1-2	CSVDRGVGGAFGGYTF
TRBV4-2	TRBJ2-1	CASSQEGPSGGNEQFF
TRBV24-1	TRBJ1-1	CATSGTEAFF
TRBV20-1	TRBJ2-7	CSARDLGLAGVSAYEQYF
TRBV29-1	TRBJ1-2	CSATQDRANYGYTF
TRBV20-1	TRBJ2-2	CSASRREATGELFF
TRBV7-2	TRBJ2-1	CASSLGAGTEQFF
TRBV30	TRBJ1-1	CAWTGGAGFDTEAFF
TRBV19	TRBJ2-1	CASSRTGNNEQFF
TRBV12-3/TRBV12-4	TRBJ2-7	CASNGKSSYEQYF
TRBV11-2	TRBJ2-3	CASRLAGSGTDTQYF
TRBV12-3/TRBV12-4	TRBJ2-2	CASSFSPNGELFF
TRBV13	TRBJ2-7	CASDNGGDEQYF
TRBV7-2	TRBJ2-3	CASSLESGTQYF
TRBV20-1	TRBJ1-2	CSALGQAQYGYTF
TRBV20-1	TRBJ2-7	CSASGLSGSARNSYEQYF
TRBV7-9	TRBJ2-6	CASSVPDPRSGANVLTF
TRBV6-1	TRBJ2-7	CASRTSGTHYEQYF
TRBV5-1	TRBJ2-2	CASSLGWSGELFF
TRBV20-1	TRBJ1-6	CSARDSGGATYNSPLHF
TRBV18	TRBJ2-3	CASSPVGNTDTQYF
TRBV5-1	TRBJ2-3	CASSFGSSKDTQYF
TRBV7-3	TRBJ2-1	CASSLYEGCSYNEQFF
TRBV25-1	TRBJ2-7	CASSAYSYEQYF
TRBV7-3	TRBJ2-5	CASSSTSGGGTTQYF
TRBV7-9	TRBJ2-5	CASSPTSGIKTQYF
TRBV6-2/TRBV6-3	TRBJ2-3	CASSYGTGDTDTQYF
TRBV20-1	TRBJ2-7	CSLDGGLRTSGSIHQYF
TRBV25-1	TRBJ1-5	CASSESGRGNQPQHF
TRBV14	TRBJ2-1	CASSPVFPRDEQFF
TRBV7-9	TRBJ2-3	CASSPSTPRKTDTQYF
TRBV5-1	TRBJ2-7	CASSRLDRPYEQYF
TRBV5-5	TRBJ1-2	CASSHTGQGNYGYTF
TRBV19	TRBJ2-3	CASSSRDRADTQYF
TRBV20-1	TRBJ2-1	CSARVLAGTGEQFF
TRBV12-3/TRBV12-4	TRBJ2-1	CASSFQGGYNEQFF
TRBV6-2/TRBV6-3	TRBJ1-5	CASSATGTGLNKPQHF
TRBV27	TRBJ2-5	CASSLSETDPMETQYF
TRBV15	TRBJ1-4	CATSREGRQANEKLFF
TRBV5-4	TRBJ2-5	CASSFGDRFSQETQYF
TRBV7-9	TRBJ2-1	CASSLPVRRREQFF